The T cell receptor beta chain described here comes from a study of human T cells and chemical hapten exposure. The sample holds a few counts of this clonotype. CDR3 size: 16 residues. Deletions cut 0 bases from V and 0 bases from J, with 6 bases between. Germline V gene lookup returns CDR1 LGHNA and CDR2 YNFKEQ. Documented time point: patch test 3, about 24 weeks after DPC sensitization. This sample's treatment: therapeutic diphenylcyclopropenone sensitization with weekly scalp DPC. TCRdb passed the RACE reads through MiXCR, listing each CDR3 protein once. The sample lists roughly 50,000 distinct CDR3 sequences, approximately 9.9% occurring once.

The TCR sequence derives from a middle-aged woman with alopecia areata. Some clones in this sample may be carry-over from other donors' samples. This chain connects TRBV4-2 to TRBJ1-6; D perhaps matches TRBD1 (5 bases). The sample in question was whole blood, obtained in connection with sensitization to the hapten diphenylcyclopropenone (DPC). The CDR3 region has the DNA TGTGCCAGCAGCCAAGACCAGGGCTCCTATAATTCACCCCTCCACTTT. Its translation is CASSQDQGSYNSPLHF.